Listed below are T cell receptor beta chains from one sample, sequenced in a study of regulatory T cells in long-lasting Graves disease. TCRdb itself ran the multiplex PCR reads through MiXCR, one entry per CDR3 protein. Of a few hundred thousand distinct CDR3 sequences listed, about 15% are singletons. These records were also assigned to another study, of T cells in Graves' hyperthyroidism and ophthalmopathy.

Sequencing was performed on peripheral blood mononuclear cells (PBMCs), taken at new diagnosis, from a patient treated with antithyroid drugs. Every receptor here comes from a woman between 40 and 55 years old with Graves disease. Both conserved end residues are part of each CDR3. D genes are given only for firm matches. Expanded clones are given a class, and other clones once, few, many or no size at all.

TGCGCCAGCAGCCAAGATCCAGGACTAGTCCAAGAGACCCAGTACTTC,CASSQDPGLVQETQYF,TRBV4-1,16,few,TRBD2,TRBJ2-5
TGTGCCAGCAGCTTAAGCACTAGCGGGATAGGCACAGATACGCAGTATTTT,CASSLSTSGIGTDTQYF,TRBV11-2,17,few,TRBD2,TRBJ2-3
TGTGCCAGCAACGGTCTCGACACCGGGGAGCTGTTTTTT,CASNGLDTGELFF,TRBV6-2/TRBV6-3,13,.,.,TRBJ2-2
TGTGCCAGCAGCCCCACCTTGACAGCGAACACTGAAGCTTTCTTT,CASSPTLTANTEAFF,TRBV11-1,15,many,.,TRBJ1-1
TGTGCCAGCAGCTTGGATCTAGCGGATACCGGGGAGCTGTTTTTT,CASSLDLADTGELFF,TRBV7-6,15,few,TRBD2,TRBJ2-2
TGTGCCAGCAGCTTCAAAGGGACGGCAGGGACTAGCGGGGGCAAAACAGATACGCAGTATTTT,CASSFKGTAGTSGGKTDTQYF,TRBV7-3,21,.,TRBD2,TRBJ2-3
TGTGCCAGCAGTAAAGCGGGAGGTAACACCGGGGAGCCGTTTTTT,CASSKAGGNTGEPFF,TRBV7-2,15,.,TRBD2,TRBJ2-2
TGTGCCAGCAGCCCAGGGTATGATAATTCACCCCTCCACTTT,CASSPGYDNSPLHF,TRBV28,14,many,.,TRBJ1-6
TGTGCCAGCAGCCCCAGGTTCGACACCGGGGAGCTGTTTTTT,CASSPRFDTGELFF,TRBV11-2,14,.,.,TRBJ2-2
TGTGCCAGCAGCTTAAATCGGGCAGATACGCAGTATTTT,CASSLNRADTQYF,TRBV7-3,13,many,.,TRBJ2-3
TGTGCCAGCAGTTCCGGACAGGGTTTGAACACTGAAGCTTTCTTT,CASSSGQGLNTEAFF,TRBV11-2,15,.,TRBD1,TRBJ1-1
TGTGCCAGCAGTTTAAGAGGAGGCTCCGATGAAGCTTTCTTT,CASSLRGGSDEAFF,TRBV12-3/TRBV12-4,14,few,.,TRBJ1-1
TGTGCCAGCAGCCAGGGGTCGGGTAGCGGGAGGTTAAGTGAGCAGTTCTTC,CASSQGSGSGRLSEQFF,TRBV13,17,.,TRBD2,TRBJ2-1
TGCGCCAGCAGCTTGGACAGTGCAGGAGGCGAGCAGTACTTC,CASSLDSAGGEQYF,TRBV5-1,14,many,.,TRBJ2-7
TGTGCTAGTGGTTTGGTACTGGGACTAGCGGCCTACAATGAGCAGTTCTTC,CASGLVLGLAAYNEQFF,TRBV12-5,17,many,TRBD2,TRBJ2-1
TGTGCCAGCAGCTTAGTGGACCCTCAAAATTCACCCCTCCACTTT,CASSLVDPQNSPLHF,TRBV11-1,15,.,.,TRBJ1-6
TGTGCCACCAGCAGAGAAGAGGGGGCGCTTGACGAGCAGTACTTC,CATSREEGALDEQYF,TRBV15,15,.,TRBD1,TRBJ2-7
TGTGCCAGCAGCGAGGGACACCATAAGAGCGAGCAGTACTTC,CASSEGHHKSEQYF,TRBV7-3,14,.,.,TRBJ2-7
TGTGCCAGCAGTTTCGTGGAGCCCTACGAGCAGTACTTC,CASSFVEPYEQYF,TRBV12-3/TRBV12-4,13,many,.,TRBJ2-7
TGTGCCAGCAGCGTCCGGGAGGGGGTTGGCAATGAGCAGTTCTTC,CASSVREGVGNEQFF,TRBV9,15,many,TRBD2,TRBJ2-1
TGTGCCAGCAGCAACAGGGGGCGCACCGGGGAGCTGTTTTTT,CASSNRGRTGELFF,TRBV28,14,many,TRBD1,TRBJ2-2
TGCGCCAGCAGCCCAGACCCTAGCTCCTACGAGCAGTACTTC,CASSPDPSSYEQYF,TRBV5-1,14,.,.,TRBJ2-7
TGTGCCAGCTCACCCCCGAGTGGGCAGGCATCTGGGGCCAACGTCCTGACTTTC,CASSPPSGQASGANVLTF,TRBV18,18,.,.,TRBJ2-6
TGTGCCAGCAGCTTTATGGGAAGTAATGAAAAACTGTTTTTT,CASSFMGSNEKLFF,TRBV5-8,14,many,.,TRBJ1-4
TGTGCCAGCAGCGTAGAAGGGACAGGGAATAATGAGCAGTTCTTC,CASSVEGTGNNEQFF,TRBV9,15,.,TRBD1,TRBJ2-1
TGCGCCAGCAGCTTGGGTCAGAGGAGCACAGATACGCAGTATTTT,CASSLGQRSTDTQYF,TRBV5-1,15,.,.,TRBJ2-3
TGTGCCAGCAGTCCCGGGACAGGGGCCACCTACGAGCAGTACTTC,CASSPGTGATYEQYF,TRBV11-3,15,many,TRBD1,TRBJ2-7
TGTGCCAGTAGTATCGCGGGCCCGGGGTACAATGAGCAGTTCTTC,CASSIAGPGYNEQFF,TRBV19,15,.,.,TRBJ2-1
TGCAGTGCTAGCCGTCCGGCACCAAGCTCCTACAATGAGCAGTTCTTC,CSASRPAPSSYNEQFF,TRBV20-1,16,many,.,TRBJ2-1
TGTGCCAGCAGCTTGTCCGCAGGGGGGAATTATGGCTACACCTTC,CASSLSAGGNYGYTF,TRBV5-5,15,many,TRBD1,TRBJ1-2
TGTGCCAGCAGCCCACTCTACAGGGCGTCTGGGGCCAACGTCCTGACTTTC,CASSPLYRASGANVLTF,TRBV14,17,few,.,TRBJ2-6
TGTGCCAGCAGCTTGGGGGGAACCCCCTATGGCTACACCTTC,CASSLGGTPYGYTF,TRBV11-2,14,few,.,TRBJ1-2
TGTGCCAGCAGGGGGACTAAGAACACTGAAGCTTTCTTT,CASRGTKNTEAFF,TRBV6-2/TRBV6-3,13,few,.,TRBJ1-1
TGTGCCAGCAGTTTTACAGCTAGAAATGAGCAGTTCTTC,CASSFTARNEQFF,TRBV28,13,.,.,TRBJ2-1
TGTGCCACCGAGGGGAGCACTGAAGCTTTCTTT,CATEGSTEAFF,TRBV2,11,many,.,TRBJ1-1
TGTGCCAGCAGTTTCCTCCCCGGCGGGAGGCTCTACGAGCAGTACTTC,CASSFLPGGRLYEQYF,TRBV27,16,.,TRBD2,TRBJ2-7
TGCGCCAGCAGGGGGGGGACAGGGGGAGACAATGAGCAGTTCTTC,CASRGGTGGDNEQFF,TRBV5-1,15,few,TRBD1,TRBJ2-1
TGTGCCAGCTCACCACCTTTACCGACAGAGACCTCATTGACCCAGTACTTC,CASSPPLPTETSLTQYF,TRBV18,17,many,.,TRBJ2-5
TGTGCCAGCAGTTTCGCAGAGAATCAAGAGACCCAGTACTTC,CASSFAENQETQYF,TRBV27,14,many,.,TRBJ2-5
TGTGCCAGCAGTATCGGGACAGCCTCTAATGAAAAACTGTTTTTT,CASSIGTASNEKLFF,TRBV12-3/TRBV12-4,15,many,TRBD1,TRBJ1-4
TGTGCCAGCAGTGCAACAAGCGGCGGGGAGCTGTTTTTT,CASSATSGGELFF,TRBV6-1,13,many,.,TRBJ2-2
TGTGCCCCCCGTGGGGGAAGGAGGGAGCAGTTCTTC,CAPRGGRREQFF,TRBV27,12,many,.,TRBJ2-1